These T cell receptor beta chains were read from a single sample in a study of T cell responses to AZD1222 COVID-19 vaccine. Here immunoSEQ multiplex PCR was the method, and the copy in TCRdb shows in-frame clones only, minus some. The sample holds around 130,000 clones, 80% to 95% seen once. The material was peripheral blood, obtained 28 days after the second AZD1222 dose. Receptors were obtained from an adult who received the AZD1222 COVID-19 vaccine. Each CDR3 is given with its conserved first and last residue. Fields, in order: D gene, clone size, V gene, J gene, CDR3 DNA, CDR3 protein. D genes are given only for firm matches. Clone size appears in some rows only: once, few, many, or a class for an expanded clone.

D: .
size: .
V: TRBV5-1
J: TRBJ1-2
DNA: TGCGCCAGCAGCTCCTCAGGGGCGGGCTACACCTTC
CDR3: CASSSSGAGYTF

D: .
size: once
V: TRBV6-5
J: TRBJ2-7
DNA: TGTGCCAGCAGTTTCGGCGCTCACGAGCAGTACTTC
CDR3: CASSFGAHEQYF

D: TRBD1
size: once
V: TRBV19
J: TRBJ2-5
DNA: TGTGCCAGTAGTCTAATAGACAGGGGGCGCGAGACCCAGTACTTC
CDR3: CASSLIDRGRETQYF

D: TRBD1
size: .
V: TRBV28
J: TRBJ1-1
DNA: TGTGCCAGCAAGGGGGCAGGGGGCGCCGGCACTGAAGCTTTCTTT
CDR3: CASKGAGGAGTEAFF

D: TRBD1
size: .
V: TRBV7-2
J: TRBJ2-1
DNA: TGTGCCAGCAACACAAACCGCCGCGGGACAGGGGGGAATGAGCAGTTCTTC
CDR3: CASNTNRRGTGGNEQFF

D: .
size: .
V: TRBV23-1
J: TRBJ1-5
DNA: TGCGAAAAGCAGTCAGGAGATCCCCCTCAGCCCCAGCATTTT
CDR3: CEKQSGDPPQPQHF

D: .
size: .
V: TRBV28
J: TRBJ2-2
DNA: TGTGCCAGCACTAATTGGAGGGACCCTACCCGGGAGCTGTTTTTT
CDR3: CASTNWRDPTRELFF

D: TRBD1
size: .
V: TRBV6-2/TRBV6-3
J: TRBJ1-2
DNA: TGTGCCAGCAGTCCCCCACAGGGGCGGAATGGCTACACCTTC
CDR3: CASSPPQGRNGYTF

D: TRBD2
size: .
V: TRBV2
J: TRBJ2-7
DNA: TGTGCCAGCAGTGAAAACCTGGCGGGGGTATCCTACGAGCAGTACTTC
CDR3: CASSENLAGVSYEQYF

D: .
size: .
V: TRBV7-2
J: TRBJ2-7
DNA: TGTGCCAGCAGCCTCCCAGGGGTCCATCGCGAGCAGTACTTC
CDR3: CASSLPGVHREQYF

D: TRBD1
size: .
V: TRBV28
J: TRBJ1-6
DNA: TGTGCCAGCAGTTCCCCCCCAGGACAGGGGGATAATTCACCCCTCCACTTT
CDR3: CASSSPPGQGDNSPLHF

D: TRBD1
size: .
V: TRBV6-2/TRBV6-3
J: TRBJ1-1
DNA: TGTGCCAGCAGTACGGGACAGGGGAGTGAAGCTTTCTTT
CDR3: CASSTGQGSEAFF

D: .
size: .
V: TRBV5-1
J: TRBJ2-3
DNA: TGCGCCAGCAAGGAAGTGGGGCTGATCACAGATACGCAGTATTTT
CDR3: CASKEVGLITDTQYF

D: TRBD2
size: .
V: TRBV6-1
J: TRBJ2-1
DNA: TGTGCCAGCAGTGACCGACTAGCGGGGGGATACAATGAGCAGTTCTTC
CDR3: CASSDRLAGGYNEQFF

D: .
size: .
V: TRBV18
J: TRBJ1-6
DNA: TGTGCCAGCTCACCTGGCGGGGATTCACCCCTCCACTTT
CDR3: CASSPGGDSPLHF

D: .
size: .
V: TRBV6-2/TRBV6-3
J: TRBJ1-6
DNA: TGTGCCAGCAGTTACTCGTGGGACGCCCGTAATTCACCCCTCCACTTT
CDR3: CASSYSWDARNSPLHF

D: TRBD1
size: .
V: TRBV7-9
J: TRBJ1-5
DNA: TGTGCCAGCAGCCTGACAGGGAATACGCCCCAGCATTTT
CDR3: CASSLTGNTPQHF

D: .
size: .
V: TRBV7-2
J: TRBJ2-5
DNA: TGTGCCAGCAGCTTTTGGGCTGGGGGAGAGACCCAGTACTTC
CDR3: CASSFWAGGETQYF

D: .
size: .
V: TRBV9
J: TRBJ2-1
DNA: TGTGCCAGCAGCGTAGGGACGGACTTGACTTCCGATGAGCAGTTCTTC
CDR3: CASSVGTDLTSDEQFF

D: .
size: once
V: TRBV4-2
J: TRBJ2-7
DNA: TGTGCCAGCAGCCAAGACAGGGTGGCCTACGAGCAGTACTTC
CDR3: CASSQDRVAYEQYF

D: .
size: .
V: TRBV7-2
J: TRBJ1-1
DNA: TGTGCCAGCAGCTTCCAGGGACGATCTGGGGGGGCTTTCTTT
CDR3: CASSFQGRSGGAFF

D: TRBD1
size: .
V: TRBV19
J: TRBJ1-2
DNA: TGTGCCAGTAGTCCGGCGGGCAGGGGGCTAGGGTATGGCTACACCTTC
CDR3: CASSPAGRGLGYGYTF

D: .
size: .
V: TRBV27
J: TRBJ1-6
DNA: TGTGCCAGCAGTTTATACAGGCAAGGTTCACCCCTCCACTTT
CDR3: CASSLYRQGSPLHF

D: TRBD2
size: .
V: TRBV14
J: TRBJ2-7
DNA: TGTGCCAGCAGCCCTCCCGGGGCTAGCGGATTTTCCTACGAGCAGTACTTC
CDR3: CASSPPGASGFSYEQYF

D: TRBD2
size: .
V: TRBV5-4
J: TRBJ2-7
DNA: TGTGCCAGCAGCGCGACCGGGACTACCTACGAGCAGTACTTC
CDR3: CASSATGTTYEQYF

D: .
size: .
V: TRBV7-2
J: TRBJ2-6
DNA: TGTGCCAGCACAACAAGGGCGGGCTATTACTCTGGGGCCAACGTCCTGACTTTC
CDR3: CASTTRAGYYSGANVLTF

D: .
size: .
V: TRBV5-1
J: TRBJ2-1
DNA: TGCGCCAGCAGCTTGGTAACTGGGAGGCACAATGAGCAGTTCTTC
CDR3: CASSLVTGRHNEQFF

D: TRBD1
size: .
V: TRBV6-2/TRBV6-3
J: TRBJ1-6
DNA: TGTGCCAGCAGTTACAGGGGGCAGGGATCACCCCTCCACTTT
CDR3: CASSYRGQGSPLHF

D: .
size: .
V: TRBV29-1
J: TRBJ1-1
DNA: TGCAGCGTCAGGCCGATGAACACTGAAGCTTTCTTT
CDR3: CSVRPMNTEAFF

D: .
size: .
V: TRBV6-5
J: TRBJ2-7
DNA: TGTGCCAGCATCCAGGCAGGGGCCGACGAGCAGTACTTC
CDR3: CASIQAGADEQYF

D: TRBD2
size: .
V: TRBV4-3
J: TRBJ2-3
DNA: TGCGCCAGCAGCCAAGATAGTTCCTGGCGGGAGAGGGCAGATACGCAGTATTTT
CDR3: CASSQDSSWRERADTQYF

D: .
size: once
V: TRBV7-9
J: TRBJ2-7
DNA: TGTGCCAGCAGCCGACAGGGAGGTGGCGAGCAGTACTTC
CDR3: CASSRQGGGEQYF

D: TRBD1
size: .
V: TRBV19
J: TRBJ1-2
DNA: TGTGCCAGTACCCCAGGGACAGCCTATGGCTACACCTTC
CDR3: CASTPGTAYGYTF

D: TRBD1
size: .
V: TRBV6-5
J: TRBJ1-6
DNA: TGTGCCAGCAGATCGGACAGGGAAAACCATTCACCCCTCCACTTT
CDR3: CASRSDRENHSPLHF

D: .
size: .
V: TRBV7-9
J: TRBJ2-7
DNA: TGTGCCAGCAGCTTAGGAGCCTACGAGCAGTACTTC
CDR3: CASSLGAYEQYF

D: TRBD1
size: once
V: TRBV28
J: TRBJ2-7
DNA: TGTGCCACCTGTCCCGGGACAGGTAACGGTGAGCAGTACTTC
CDR3: CATCPGTGNGEQYF

D: TRBD2
size: .
V: TRBV27
J: TRBJ2-1
DNA: TGTGCCAGCAGTTTAGCGACCGGGACTAGCGGGAGGGAGGTTGAGCAGTTCTTC
CDR3: CASSLATGTSGREVEQFF

D: .
size: .
V: TRBV7-9
J: TRBJ1-5
DNA: TGTGCCAGCGGAACGGGTAGCAATCAGCCCCAGCATTTT
CDR3: CASGTGSNQPQHF

D: .
size: .
V: TRBV4-3
J: TRBJ2-5
DNA: TGCGCCAGCAGCCAAGGGAGGGGGGATTTGGAGACCCAGTACTTC
CDR3: CASSQGRGDLETQYF

D: TRBD2
size: .
V: TRBV6-2/TRBV6-3
J: TRBJ2-2
DNA: TGTGCCAGCAGTCGAACGCCGGGACTAGCCGGGGAGCTGTTTTTT
CDR3: CASSRTPGLAGELFF

D: TRBD2
size: .
V: TRBV7-3
J: TRBJ2-1
DNA: TGTGCCAGCAGGCCAGCGGGGGGGCCGTACAATGAGCAGTTCTTC
CDR3: CASRPAGGPYNEQFF

D: .
size: .
V: TRBV6-5
J: TRBJ2-5
DNA: TGTGCCAGCAGTTACGGGAGGCGCCAAGAGACCCAGTACTTC
CDR3: CASSYGRRQETQYF

D: .
size: .
V: TRBV6-5
J: TRBJ2-7
DNA: TGTGCCAGCAGAAATCCCTACGAGCAGTACTTC
CDR3: CASRNPYEQYF

D: TRBD1
size: .
V: TRBV6-2/TRBV6-3
J: TRBJ2-4
DNA: TGTGCCAGCAGCGGGACAGGGAGCATTGACATTCAGTACTTC
CDR3: CASSGTGSIDIQYF

D: .
size: .
V: TRBV19
J: TRBJ2-1
DNA: TGTGCCAGTAATTCCGACTCCGCCTCCTACAATGAGCAGTTCTTC
CDR3: CASNSDSASYNEQFF

D: .
size: .
V: TRBV27
J: TRBJ1-5
DNA: TGTGCCAGCAGTTTATCGTGGGGGCCGAGCGGGCAGCCCCAGCATTTT
CDR3: CASSLSWGPSGQPQHF